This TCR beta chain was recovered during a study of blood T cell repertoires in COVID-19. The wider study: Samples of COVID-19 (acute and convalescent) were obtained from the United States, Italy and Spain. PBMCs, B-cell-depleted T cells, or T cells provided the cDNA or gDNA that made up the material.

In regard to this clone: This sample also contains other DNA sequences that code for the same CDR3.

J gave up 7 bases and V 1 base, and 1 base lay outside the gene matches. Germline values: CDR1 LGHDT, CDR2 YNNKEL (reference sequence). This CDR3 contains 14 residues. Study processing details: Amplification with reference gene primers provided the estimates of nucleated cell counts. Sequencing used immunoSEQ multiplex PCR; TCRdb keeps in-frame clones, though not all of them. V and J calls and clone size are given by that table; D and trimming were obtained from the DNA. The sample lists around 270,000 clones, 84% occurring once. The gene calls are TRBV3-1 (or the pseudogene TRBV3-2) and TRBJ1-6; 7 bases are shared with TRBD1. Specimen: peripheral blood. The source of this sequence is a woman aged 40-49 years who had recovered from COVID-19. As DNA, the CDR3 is TGTGCCAGCAGCCAAGGACAGGGAAATTCACCCCTCCACTTT. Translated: CASSQGQGNSPLHF.